This TCR beta chain came from a study of OX40 agonist ivuxolimab in advanced cancers. Study summary: Those enrolled were 82.7% male, with a mean age of around 57 years and ages from about 20 to 90. Two patients with cutaneous melanoma and one with hepatocellular carcinoma, three in total, showed partial responses.

TCRdb's copy holds only in-frame clones and misses some; the assay was immunoSEQ multiplex PCR. The top ten clones hold approximately 1% of a sample with tens of thousands of clones, about 86% of them seen once. The ends were cut back, 6 bases at V and 5 bases at J, with 16 bases in the middle. The CDR3 covers 14 residues. Germline-derived CDR1 and CDR2 are SNHLY and FYNNEI. This clone has just one count. Individuals having autoimmune disease history or systemic immunosuppression were not enrolled. The clonotype originates from an adult with an advanced solid tumor such as melanoma, head and neck, liver or kidney cancer. This specimen consisted of CD4+ or CD8+ T cells sorted from blood, obtained in a trial of the OX40 agonist ivuxolimab. The rearrangement links TRBV2 to TRBJ1-2; TRBD1 is a possible D gene (5 bases). The CDR3 DNA is TGTGCCAGCAGGGGGGGGACCGACATTTATGGCTACACCTTC. It translates to CASRGGTDIYGYTF.